This TCR beta chain came from a study of memory CD4+ T cells and cytomegalovirus serostatus. Concerning this clone: Its antigen is not identified.

Per the original methods: Out-of-frame sequences were removed, leaving roughly 2.1 million distinct TCRbeta sequences. Some clones are missing from TCRdb's copy, which holds only in-frame ones; the method was immunoSEQ multiplex PCR. D and trimming come from the DNA, and the V and J calls and clone size come from that table. Of about 39,000 clones in the sample, over 60% were seen once. The ends were cut back, 0 bases at V and 7 bases at J, with 12 bases in the middle. CDR1 MNHNY and CDR2 SVGAGI come from the germline V gene (reference sequence). The CDR3 runs 15 residues. The sort gate was single viable CD3+CD4+CD8-CD45RO+ cells for memory CD4+ T cells. Findings and caveats of the study: Each of approximately 73 CMV-associated TCRbeta sequences occurred in one to five individuals.

The sequenced material came from memory CD4+ T cells from blood. V and J are TRBV6-6 and TRBJ2-2; no definite D call. The clonotype originates from an adult in good health and CMV-seronegative. The CDR3 here is CASSYSGPWGGELFF. CDR3 in DNA: TGTGCCAGCAGTTACTCGGGCCCCTGGGGCGGGGAGCTGTTTTTT.